This record covers a single TCR beta chain. Antigen specificity is unknown. These data belong to a study of cytomegalovirus exposure and HLA in healthy donors. General observations from the study: According to reports, the classifier identified cytomegalovirus status with high specificity and sensitivity.

PCR was performed using 60 Vbeta and 13 Jbeta primers. TCRdb's table, derived via immunoSEQ multiplex PCR, lists solely in-frame clones and lacks some. Of approximately 130,000 clones listed, around 77% were seen once; the top ten hold 5.8%. The germline V gene has CDR1 MNHEY and CDR2 SVGAGI. The CDR3 is 15 residues long. Trimming cost V 5 bases and J 5 bases; bases outside gene matches: 7. Specimen: PBMCs. This sequence joins TRBV6-5 and TRBJ2-2, with 8 bases lining up with TRBD2. The receptor's source is a man in his late teens or twenties in good health and CMV-seropositive. CDR3 nucleotides: TGTGCCAGCAGTGGGGGACTAGTGGAGACCGGGGAGCTGTTTTTT. This encodes CASSGGLVETGELFF.